This entry lists 16 T cell receptor beta chains sequenced from one sample in a study of cytomegalovirus exposure and HLA in healthy donors. The data were produced by immunoSEQ multiplex PCR, yet TCRdb's version contains in-frame clones alone and is incomplete. Here the sample spans hundreds of thousands of clones, around 87% being singletons. Sequenced: PBMCs. The receptors come from a woman aged 25 to 39 in good health and CMV-seropositive.

The chain couples TRBV5-6 to TRBJ1-2; TRBD1 is a possible D gene (5 bases). The V gene's germline CDR1 is SGHDT and CDR2 YYEEEE. CDR3 length: 15 amino acids. Trimming removed 4 bases at V and 4 bases at J, with 17 bases between. Written as DNA, the CDR3 is TGTGCCAGCAGCCCCGCGCGACAGCTTCGCTATGGCTACACCTTC. Translation gives CASSPARQLRYGYTF.

The chain carries TRBV5-8 and TRBJ2-3, with 13 bases fitting TRBD2. With 0 bases clipped from V and 4 bases from J, the junction kept 5 bases outside the gene matches. Per germline, CDR1 SGHTS and CDR2 YDEGEE. The CDR3 consists of 17 residues. CDR3 in amino acids: CASSLARLAGGPDTQYF. The CDR3 region has the DNA TGTGCCAGCAGCTTGGCCCGACTAGCGGGAGGCCCAGATACGCAGTATTTT. Supplemented by reference TRBV5-8 and TRBJ2-3, the full variable domain reads EAGVTQSPTHLIKTRGQQATLRCSPISGHTSVYWYQQALGLGLQFLLWYDEGEERNRGNFPPRFSGRQFPNYSSELNVNALELEDSALYLCASSLARLAGGPDTQYFGPGTRLTVL.

The chain has TRBV6-6 and TRBJ2-7; the D gene is possibly TRBD1 (5 bases). Trimming took 3 bases from V and 0 from J, leaving 15 bases between them. This CDR3 has 16 amino acids. Germline values: CDR1 MNHNY, CDR2 SVGAGI (reference sequence). The chain's CDR3 is CASSYNQGPYSYEQYF. CDR3 DNA: TGTGCCAGCAGTTATAATCAGGGCCCTTACTCCTACGAGCAGTACTTC.

This chain links TRBV9 with TRBJ2-7; 10 bases fit TRBD2. V lost 0 bases and J lost 6; bases outside the gene matches: 6. The CDR3 sequence is 15 residues long. Germline lookup yields CDR1 SGDLS and CDR2 YYNGEE. CDR3 protein: CASSVVPSGRSEQYF. CDR3 nucleotide sequence: TGTGCCAGCAGCGTAGTTCCTAGCGGGAGAAGCGAGCAGTACTTC.

This chain connects TRBV7-3 to TRBJ2-3, with TRBD1 matching 9 bases. Germline assignment: CDR1 SGHTA and CDR2 FQGTGA. V was pared by 0 bases and J by 1 base, with 5 bases of the junction left unmatched. There are 17 residues in the CDR3. The CDR3 DNA is TGTGCCAGCAGCTTAACAGGGACAGGGACCCGCACAGATACGCAGTATTTT. It encodes CASSLTGTGTRTDTQYF.

V is TRBV29-1 and J is TRBJ1-3, with 8 bases fitting TRBD1. Germline V gives CDR1 SQVTM, CDR2 ANQGSEA. V dropped 8 bases and J dropped 4; count of bases not matched to a gene: 4. The CDR3 covers 12 residues. CDR3 sequence reads: CSIRTGGNTIYF. CDR3 nucleotide sequence: TGCAGCATCAGGACAGGGGGAAACACCATATATTTT.

V gene TRBV10-1 combines with J gene TRBJ1-1, with D unresolved. There are 15 residues in the CDR3. Trimming shortened V by 0 bases and J by 0 bases, and 8 bases separated the two germline ends. Germline V lookup: CDR1 WNHNN, CDR2 SYGVQD (reference sequence). Here the CDR3 DNA reads TGCGCCAGCAGTGAGTCGGCCGACTTGAACACTGAAGCTTTCTTT. This translates into CASSESADLNTEAFF.

The table lists this clone with a count of one. The chain employs TRBV5-1 and TRBJ2-3; D is perhaps TRBD1 (5 bases). Germline V CDR1 and CDR2: SGHRS, YFSETQ. Trimming left V 2 bases short and J 1 base short, with 23 bases between. There are 19 residues in the CDR3. The CDR3 DNA follows: TGCGCCAGCAGCTTAGGTGCCCGTGACGTCCTGGGGCGCACAGATACGCAGTATTTT. It specifies CASSLGARDVLGRTDTQYF.

This chain uses TRBV6-1 with TRBJ2-3; the match to TRBD2 covers 7 bases. CDR3 size: 17 residues. V lost 1 base to trimming and J lost 2 bases; unmatched junction nucleotides: 9. CDR1 is MNHNS and CDR2 is SASEGT in the germline V gene. CDR3 in amino acids: CASSEVKGGRFTDTQYF. CDR3 bases: TGTGCCAGCAGTGAAGTCAAGGGAGGGCGGTTCACAGATACGCAGTATTTT.

The chain joins TRBV5-1 to TRBJ2-3; 9 bases are a match to TRBD1. The germline CDR1 and CDR2 sequences are SGHRS and YFSETQ. The CDR3 is 16 amino acids. V shed 4 bases, J shed 4 bases, and the junction held 10 bases outside the gene matches. This chain's CDR3 is CASSLPMDRGADTQYF. The CDR3 nucleotides are TGCGCCAGCAGCCTGCCGATGGACAGGGGAGCAGATACGCAGTATTTT.

The chain has TRBV6-5 and TRBJ1-2, with TRBD1 matching over 9 bases. The CDR3 extends over 14 amino acids. Per the germline V gene, CDR1 is MNHEY and CDR2 is SVGAGI. V shed 7 bases and J 5 bases; nucleotides not matched to a gene: 8. CDR3 sequence reads: CASTSLGQGYGYTF. Here the CDR3 DNA reads TGTGCCAGCACCTCCCTCGGACAGGGGTATGGCTACACCTTC.

This chain joins TRBV28 and TRBJ2-1, with 7 bases that match TRBD2. This CDR3 has 14 residues. The germline CDR1 and CDR2 sequences are MDHEN and SYDVKM. J lost 8 bases, V lost 2 bases, and 6 bases had no gene match. The CDR3 spells CASSLRLAQHEQFF. The CDR3 DNA is TGTGCCAGCAGTTTACGACTAGCACAACATGAGCAGTTCTTC.

The chain is built from TRBV27 and TRBJ2-7, with TRBD2 matching over 9 bases. The CDR3 length is 16 residues. V was pared by 5 bases and J by 0 bases, with 8 bases of the junction left unmatched. Germline CDR1 reads MNHEY; CDR2 reads SMNVEV (reference sequence). The chain's CDR3 is CASSVTSGSLSYEQYF. DNA of the CDR3: TGTGCCAGCAGTGTTACTAGCGGGTCTCTCTCCTACGAGCAGTACTTC.

Only a few counts were recorded for this clone. This chain uses TRBV5-1 with TRBJ2-2, with a weak D call TRBD1 (6 bases). The CDR3 has 18 amino acids. V was clipped by 1 base and J by 2 bases, with 18 bases between them. CDR1 is SGHRS, CDR2 YFSETQ, per germline. CDR3 coding DNA: TGCGCCAGCAGCTTGAACCCAGGGGAAGGCACAAACACCGGGGAGCTGTTTTTT. It specifies CASSLNPGEGTNTGELFF.

This clone has only one observation. The chain has TRBV19 and TRBJ2-7; a possible D gene is TRBD1 (6 bases). There are 12 residues in the CDR3. V lost 9 bases, J lost 2 bases, and 11 bases lay in between. Germline assignment: CDR1 LNHDA and CDR2 SQIVND (reference sequence). The CDR3 protein is CASADSAYEQYF. The DNA for the CDR3 is TGTGCCAGCGCGGACAGCGCCTACGAGCAGTACTTC.

The rearrangement uses TRBV4-1 and TRBJ2-5; TRBD1 agrees at 7 bases. The CDR3 totals 14 residues. Germline V gene sequence: CDR1 MGHRA, CDR2 YSYEKL. V lost 1 base to trimming and J lost 5 bases; unmatched junction nucleotides: 4. CDR3 sequence (DNA): TGCGCCAGCAGCCAAGTTACAGGGGTGGAGACCCAGTACTTC. Amino acids: CASSQVTGVETQYF.